Listed here is a single T cell receptor beta chain. The data were obtained in a study of CD8 T cells in Susac syndrome. An input of roughly 0.5 to 1 ug of RNA was subjected to reverse transcription using random hexamers. Via MiXCR, TCRdb re-called the immunoSEQ multiplex PCR reads, giving one row per CDR3 protein. The sample has approximately 230,000 distinct CDR3 sequences, roughly 93% seen once. Sequencing of TCR beta was performed on blood CD8+ and CD4+ T cells. Negative isolation was used for CD8+ and CD4+ T cells and FACS enrichment for TEMRA cells. This CDR3 is 15 amino acids long. Germline V gene data show CDR1 as SGHTA and CDR2 as FQGTGA. Germline trimming cut 3 bases from V and 9 bases from J; bases unmatched to any gene: 9.

This sequence joins TRBV7-3 and TRBJ2-1; 9 bases are shared with TRBD2. The sequence was collected from a human donor with multiple sclerosis. Sequencing was performed on CD4+ T cells from PBMCs. Written as DNA, the CDR3 is TGTGCCAGCAGCTTTCGGCGGGGGGGCTTGGGTGAGCAGTTCTTC. It yields the protein CASSFRRGGLGEQFF.